This TCR beta chain was recorded in a study of blood T cell repertoires in COVID-19. The CDR3 totals 17 residues. Looked up from germline, CDR1 is SGHRS and CDR2 is YFSETQ. The V gene lost 0 bases and the J gene lost 0 bases, with 13 bases spanning the gap. Sequencing used immunoSEQ multiplex PCR; TCRdb keeps in-frame clones, though not all of them. The table shows 40,000 to 50,000 clones, with around 89% occurring only once. Material: peripheral blood. This clonotype was sampled from a human donor in a cohort sampled during active COVID-19. This chain links TRBV5-1 with TRBJ1-3; tentative D call: TRBD1 (5 bases). The CDR3 loop is CASSLGEWGDSGNTIYF. CDR3 in DNA: TGCGCCAGCAGCTTGGGCGAGTGGGGGGACTCTGGAAACACCATATATTTT.